This T cell receptor (beta chain) stems from a study of PD-1 blockade in classical Hodgkin lymphoma. Trimming stripped 0 bases from V and 4 bases from J, with 9 bases between. Germline CDR1 is MNHEY and CDR2 is SVGAGI. This CDR3 spans 15 amino acids. Sequenced by immunoSEQ multiplex PCR; TCRdb stores in-frame clones only, minus some. Of about 98,000 clones in the sample, 80% to 95% were seen once. Study-level points and caveats: With respect to the repertoire differences, their causes, possibly disease activity or prior therapy, remain undefined. Patients who responded completely had about the same baseline diversity as newly diagnosed patients.

All patients relapsed after autologous stem cell transplantation, and brentuximab vedotin exposure varied. Best response was recorded as complete response, partial response or progressive disease. This clone was seen once. No antigen is known for it. The chain recombines TRBV6-5 with TRBJ1-4; D perhaps matches TRBD1 (6 bases). This receptor was taken from a human donor with classical Hodgkin lymphoma. The material was peripheral blood mononuclear cells (PBMCs), obtained at baseline. The CDR3 DNA sequence: TGTGCCAGCAGTTACTCAACAGGGTTTAATGAAAAACTGTTTTTT. It yields the protein CASSYSTGFNEKLFF.